This record covers a single T cell receptor (beta chain). The antigen remains unidentified. This specimen comes from a study of T cell responses to AZD1222 COVID-19 vaccine. Study-level points and caveats: Spike-specific TCR breadth and depth were elevated following two AZD1222 doses. Reportedly, close to half of spike-specific TCRs are directed against unmutated variant regions. Donors in the cohort were predominantly white British and more often female, and clonal diversity was possibly underestimated. Scientists sampled the repertoires only once the peak T cell response had passed.

Here immunoSEQ multiplex PCR was the method, and the copy in TCRdb shows in-frame clones only, minus some. The repertoire holds approximately 120,000 clones, with 90% as singletons. The CDR3 covers 16 residues. The V gene's germline CDR1 is SEHNR and CDR2 FQNEAQ (reference sequence). Trimming removed 4 bases at V and 3 bases at J, with 19 bases between. The TCR was taken from an adult in good health. The starting material was peripheral blood, obtained on day 0 of MenACWY control vaccination. The gene calls are TRBV7-9 and TRBJ2-7; D uncertain. The CDR3 reads CASSYHPLGTDYEQYF. DNA of the CDR3: TGTGCCAGCAGCTACCATCCTCTCGGCACAGACTACGAGCAGTACTTC.